The rows below give T cell receptor beta chains drawn from one sample of a study of blood T cell repertoires in COVID-19. The assay was immunoSEQ multiplex PCR, and TCRdb's table has in-frame clones only and misses some. The table has roughly 180,000 clones, around 90% seen once. Sequenced sample: PBMCs or T cells enriched from blood (not recorded which). These receptors were collected from a woman younger than 45 who had recovered from COVID-19. Each CDR3 is given with its conserved first and last residue. Each record gives: J gene, V gene, clone size, D gene, CDR3 length, CDR3 DNA, CDR3 protein. A D gene is named only where the DNA matches it firmly. For some rows the clone size is stated as once, few or many, or as a class when expanded; others skip it.

TRBJ1-2 | TRBV7-9 | NA | NA | 14 | TGTGCCAGCAGCTTAACACAGGCCAACTATGGCTACACCTTC | CASSLTQANYGYTF
TRBJ1-4 | TRBV4-1 | NA | TRBD1 | 16 | TGCGCCAGCAGTCCTGGACAGGGGGCGACTAATGAAAAACTGTTTTTT | CASSPGQGATNEKLFF
TRBJ2-3 | TRBV5-6 | NA | NA | 12 | TGTGCCAGCAGCCCTTTGAGGGATACGCAGTATTTT | CASSPLRDTQYF
TRBJ1-2 | TRBV6-4 | NA | NA | 13 | TGTGCCAGCAGTGTTAGTCTCAACTATGGCTACACCTTC | CASSVSLNYGYTF
TRBJ1-6 | TRBV4-1 | NA | NA | 15 | TGCGCCAGCAGCCAGGGACTTGTAGGGAATTCACCCCTCCACTTT | CASSQGLVGNSPLHF
TRBJ1-2 | TRBV27 | NA | TRBD1 | 15 | TGTGCCAGCAGTCCCCGGACAGGGGGCGGCTATGGCTACACCTTC | CASSPRTGGGYGYTF
TRBJ2-5 | TRBV9 | NA | NA | 15 | TGTGCCAGCAGCTCTTTAGGTGGGGGGAAAGAGACCCAGTACTTC | CASSSLGGGKETQYF
TRBJ1-1 | TRBV11-2 | NA | TRBD1 | 14 | TGTGCCAGCAGCTTAGTTCAGGGGGAAACTGAAGCTTTCTTT | CASSLVQGETEAFF
TRBJ1-1 | TRBV5-6 | few | TRBD1 | 15 | TGTGCCAGCAGCTGGACAGGGCTTACGAACACTGAAGCTTTCTTT | CASSWTGLTNTEAFF
TRBJ2-7 | TRBV6-5 | NA | NA | 11 | TGTGCCAGCAGCAACATAAACGAGCAGTACTTC | CASSNINEQYF